This T cell receptor beta chain was identified in a study of blood T cell repertoires in COVID-19. Study-level background: Both acute and convalescent COVID-19 samples were obtained from the United States, Italy and Spain. In each case, the material was cDNA or gDNA derived from T cells, B-cell-depleted T cells, or PBMCs.

This CDR3 is 15 amino acids long. V shed 6 bases and J 1 base; nucleotides not matched to a gene: 8. Per germline, CDR1 MNHEY and CDR2 SVGAGI. The authors' processing: Amplification of reference gene primers was used by the study to estimate nucleated cell counts. TCRdb's copy holds only in-frame clones and misses some; the assay was immunoSEQ multiplex PCR. V and J calls and clone size are given by that table; D and trimming were obtained from the DNA. The table has some 270,000 clones, around nine tenths seen once. The source is a man aged 40-55 years with active or convalescent COVID-19. The genes are TRBV6-5 and TRBJ1-2; 7 bases fit TRBD1. Source material: peripheral blood. The CDR3 sequence: CASSRLRDSNYGYTF. For the CDR3, the DNA is TGTGCCAGCAGCCGCCTGCGGGACAGTAACTATGGCTACACCTTC.